This T cell receptor (beta chain) derives from a study of T cells in Graves' hyperthyroidism and ophthalmopathy. This clonotype was counted between two and nine times. The antigen remains unidentified. Template material for amplifying TCR beta CDR3 regions consisted of RNA transcripts. RT-PCR in the first round (using the HTBI primer set) targeted the TCR CDR3. TCRdb recomputed calls from the multiplex PCR reads with MiXCR, one row per CDR3 protein. The profile shows around 280,000 distinct CDR3 sequences, around 15% of them singletons. CDR3 length equals 16 residues. The V end lost 0 bases, the J end lost 4 bases, and 14 bases lay between the germline ends. Germline lookup yields CDR1 SGHDT and CDR2 YYEEEE. Whole-study findings and limits: Ophthalmopathy, as predicted by the model, came a median 6.5 months after the prediction.

The origin of this receptor is a woman aged 35 to 49 with Graves' hyperthyroidism. V is TRBV5-6 and J is TRBJ2-1; possibly TRBD1 or TRBD2 for D (6 bases each). Sequencing used blood. CDR3 residues: CASSLGGARSYNEQFF. As DNA, the CDR3 is TGTGCCAGCAGCTTGGGGGGGGCGCGAAGTTACAATGAGCAGTTCTTC.